This T cell receptor (beta chain) was sequenced in a study of human T cells and chemical hapten exposure. In TCRdb, the RACE reads were re-called with MiXCR into one record per CDR3 protein. The sample lists more than 70,000 distinct CDR3 sequences; 8.5% were seen once. CDR1 is SQVTM, CDR2 ANQGSEA, per germline. Trimming removed 7 bases from V and 5 bases from J; junction bases left unmatched: 1. This CDR3 has 12 amino acids. The time point here: pre-sensitization, week 0. Treatment denoted: therapeutic diphenylcyclopropenone sensitization with weekly scalp DPC. This clonotype has only a few counts. The material sequenced was whole blood, taken in connection with sensitization to the hapten diphenylcyclopropenone (DPC). This clonotype was obtained from a man in his forties with alopecia areata. Some clones in this sample may be carry-over from other donors' samples. The V gene is TRBV29-1, the J gene TRBJ2-3, with 12 bases aligning to TRBD2. CDR3 sequence (DNA): TGCAGCGCGGGACTAGCGGGAGATACGCAGTATTTT. This translates into CSAGLAGDTQYF.